This T cell receptor (beta chain) was found in a study of blood T cell repertoires in COVID-19. Study-wide background: PBMCs, B-cell-depleted T cells, or T cells provided the cDNA or gDNA that made up the material.

This clone was seen ten or more times. Per the study methods: Using reference gene primer amplification, nucleated cell counts were estimated. The repertoire was sequenced with immunoSEQ multiplex PCR; TCRdb's copy has only in-frame clones and lacks some. V, J and clone size were drawn from that table, and D and trimming were deduced from the DNA. Counted here are 120,000 or so clones, less than 90% occurring once; the ten biggest clones make up approximately 13%. Material: peripheral blood. This TCR derives from a woman in her thirties who had recovered from COVID-19.

The CDR3: CASSQGETGELFF. The CDR3 DNA reads as TGTGCCAGCAGCCAAGGCGAAACCGGGGAGCTGTTTTTT. V and J are TRBV4-2 and TRBJ2-2; D call uncertain. The length of the CDR3 is 13 residues. V was clipped by 1 base and J by 5 bases, with 5 bases between them. From germline, CDR1 is LGHNA and CDR2 YNFKEQ.